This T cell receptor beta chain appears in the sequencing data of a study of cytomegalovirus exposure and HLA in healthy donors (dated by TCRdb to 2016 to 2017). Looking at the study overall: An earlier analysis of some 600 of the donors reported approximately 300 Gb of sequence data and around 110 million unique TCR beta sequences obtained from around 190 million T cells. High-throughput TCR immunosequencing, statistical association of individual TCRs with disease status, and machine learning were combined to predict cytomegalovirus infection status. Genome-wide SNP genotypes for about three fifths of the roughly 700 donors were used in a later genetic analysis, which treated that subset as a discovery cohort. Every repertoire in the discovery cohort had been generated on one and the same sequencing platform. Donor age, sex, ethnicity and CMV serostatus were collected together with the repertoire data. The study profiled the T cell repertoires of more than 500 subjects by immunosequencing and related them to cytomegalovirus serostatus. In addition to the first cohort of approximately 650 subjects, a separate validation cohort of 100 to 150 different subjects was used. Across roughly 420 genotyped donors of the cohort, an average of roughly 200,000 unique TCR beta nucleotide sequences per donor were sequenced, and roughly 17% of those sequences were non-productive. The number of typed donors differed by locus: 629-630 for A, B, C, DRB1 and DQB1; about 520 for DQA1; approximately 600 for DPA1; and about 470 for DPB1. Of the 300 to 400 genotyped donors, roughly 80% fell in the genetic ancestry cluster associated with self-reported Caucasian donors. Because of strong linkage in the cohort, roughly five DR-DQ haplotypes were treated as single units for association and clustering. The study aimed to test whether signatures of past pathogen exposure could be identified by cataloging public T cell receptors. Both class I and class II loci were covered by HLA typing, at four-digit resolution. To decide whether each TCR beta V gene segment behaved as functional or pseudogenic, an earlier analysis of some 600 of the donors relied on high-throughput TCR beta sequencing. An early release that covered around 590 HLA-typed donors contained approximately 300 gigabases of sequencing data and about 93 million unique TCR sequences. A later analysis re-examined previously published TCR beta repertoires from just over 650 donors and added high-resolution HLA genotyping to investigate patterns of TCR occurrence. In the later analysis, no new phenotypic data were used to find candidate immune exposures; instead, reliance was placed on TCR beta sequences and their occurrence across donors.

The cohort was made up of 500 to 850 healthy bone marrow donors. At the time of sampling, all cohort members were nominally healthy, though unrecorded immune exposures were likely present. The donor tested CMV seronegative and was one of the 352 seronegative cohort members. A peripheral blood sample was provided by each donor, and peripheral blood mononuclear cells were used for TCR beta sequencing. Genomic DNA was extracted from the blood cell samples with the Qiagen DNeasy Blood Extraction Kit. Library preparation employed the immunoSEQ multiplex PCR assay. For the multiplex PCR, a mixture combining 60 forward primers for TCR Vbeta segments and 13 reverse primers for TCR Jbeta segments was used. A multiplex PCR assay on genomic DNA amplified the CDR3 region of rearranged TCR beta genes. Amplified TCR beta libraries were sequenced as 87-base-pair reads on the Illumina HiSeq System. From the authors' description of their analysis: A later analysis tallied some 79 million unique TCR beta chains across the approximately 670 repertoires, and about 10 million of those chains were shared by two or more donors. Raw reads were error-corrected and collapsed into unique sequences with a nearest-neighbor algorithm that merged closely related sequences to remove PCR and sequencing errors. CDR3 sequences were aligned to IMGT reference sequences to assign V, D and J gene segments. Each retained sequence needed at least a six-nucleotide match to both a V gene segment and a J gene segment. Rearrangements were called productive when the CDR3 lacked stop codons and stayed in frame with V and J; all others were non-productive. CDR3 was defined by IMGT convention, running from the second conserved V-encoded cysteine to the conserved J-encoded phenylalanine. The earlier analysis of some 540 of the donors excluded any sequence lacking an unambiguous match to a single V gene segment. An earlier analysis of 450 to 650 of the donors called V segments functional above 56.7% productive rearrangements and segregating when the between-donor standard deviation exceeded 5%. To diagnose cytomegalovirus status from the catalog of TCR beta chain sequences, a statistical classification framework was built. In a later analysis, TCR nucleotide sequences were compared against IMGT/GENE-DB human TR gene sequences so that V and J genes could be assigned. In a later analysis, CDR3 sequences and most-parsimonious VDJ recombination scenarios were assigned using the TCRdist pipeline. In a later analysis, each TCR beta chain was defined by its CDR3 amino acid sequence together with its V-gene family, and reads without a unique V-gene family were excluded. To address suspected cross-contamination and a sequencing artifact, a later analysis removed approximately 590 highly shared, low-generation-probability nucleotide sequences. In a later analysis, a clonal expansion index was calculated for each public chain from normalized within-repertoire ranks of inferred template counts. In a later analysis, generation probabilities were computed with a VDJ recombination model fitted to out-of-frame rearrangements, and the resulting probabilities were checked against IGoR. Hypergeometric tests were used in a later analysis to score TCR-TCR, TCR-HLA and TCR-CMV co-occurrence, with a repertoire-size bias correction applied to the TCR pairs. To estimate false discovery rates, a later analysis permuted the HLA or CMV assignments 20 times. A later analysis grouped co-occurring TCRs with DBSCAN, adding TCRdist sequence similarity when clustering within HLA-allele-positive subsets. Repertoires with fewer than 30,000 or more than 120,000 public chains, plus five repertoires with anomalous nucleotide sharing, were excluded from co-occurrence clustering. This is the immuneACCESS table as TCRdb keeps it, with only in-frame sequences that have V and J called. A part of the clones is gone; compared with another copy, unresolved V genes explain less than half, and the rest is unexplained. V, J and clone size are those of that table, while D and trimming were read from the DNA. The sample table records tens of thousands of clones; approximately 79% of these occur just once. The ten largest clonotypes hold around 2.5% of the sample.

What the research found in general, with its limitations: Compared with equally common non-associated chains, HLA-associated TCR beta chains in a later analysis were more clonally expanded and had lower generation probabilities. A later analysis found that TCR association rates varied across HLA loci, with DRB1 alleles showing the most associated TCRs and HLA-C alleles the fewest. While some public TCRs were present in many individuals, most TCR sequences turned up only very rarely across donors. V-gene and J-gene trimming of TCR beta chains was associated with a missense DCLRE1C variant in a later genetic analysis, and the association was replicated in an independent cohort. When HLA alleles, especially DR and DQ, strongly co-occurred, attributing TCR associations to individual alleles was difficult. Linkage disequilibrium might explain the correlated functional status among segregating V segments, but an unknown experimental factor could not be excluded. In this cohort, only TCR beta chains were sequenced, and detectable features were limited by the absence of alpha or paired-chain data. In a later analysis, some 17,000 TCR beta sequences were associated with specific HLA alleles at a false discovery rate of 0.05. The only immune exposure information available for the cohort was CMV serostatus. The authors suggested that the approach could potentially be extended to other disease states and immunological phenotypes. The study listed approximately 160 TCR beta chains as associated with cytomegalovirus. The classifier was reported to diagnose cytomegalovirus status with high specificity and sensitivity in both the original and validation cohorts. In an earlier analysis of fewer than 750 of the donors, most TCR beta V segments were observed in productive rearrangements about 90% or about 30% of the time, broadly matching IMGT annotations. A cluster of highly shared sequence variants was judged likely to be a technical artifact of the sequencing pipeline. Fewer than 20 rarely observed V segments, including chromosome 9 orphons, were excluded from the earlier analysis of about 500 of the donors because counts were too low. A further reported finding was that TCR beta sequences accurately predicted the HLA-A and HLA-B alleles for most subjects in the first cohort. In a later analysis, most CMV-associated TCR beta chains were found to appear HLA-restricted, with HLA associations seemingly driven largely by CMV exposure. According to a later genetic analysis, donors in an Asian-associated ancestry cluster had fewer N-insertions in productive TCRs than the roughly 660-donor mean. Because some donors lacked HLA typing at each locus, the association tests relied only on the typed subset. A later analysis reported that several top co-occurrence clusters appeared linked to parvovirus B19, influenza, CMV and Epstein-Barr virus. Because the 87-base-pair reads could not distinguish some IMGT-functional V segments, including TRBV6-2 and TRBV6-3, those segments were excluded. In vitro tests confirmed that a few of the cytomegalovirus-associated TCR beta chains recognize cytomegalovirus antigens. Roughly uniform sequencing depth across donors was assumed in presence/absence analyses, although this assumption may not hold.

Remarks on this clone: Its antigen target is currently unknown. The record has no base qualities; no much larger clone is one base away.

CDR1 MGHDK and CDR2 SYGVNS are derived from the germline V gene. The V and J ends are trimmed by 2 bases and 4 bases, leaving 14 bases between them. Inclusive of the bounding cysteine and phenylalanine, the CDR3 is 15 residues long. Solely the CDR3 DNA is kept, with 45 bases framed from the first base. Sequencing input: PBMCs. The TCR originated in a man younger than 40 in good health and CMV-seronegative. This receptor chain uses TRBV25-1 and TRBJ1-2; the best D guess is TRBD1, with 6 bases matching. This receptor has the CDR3 CASSESRGFLYGYTF. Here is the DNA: TGTGCCAGCAGTGAAAGCAGGGGCTTCCTCTATGGCTACACCTTC.